The 9 T cell receptor beta chains below come from one sample, sequenced in a study of shared T cell receptors in the human thymus. The assay was immunoSEQ multiplex PCR, and TCRdb's table has in-frame clones only and misses some. The sample has 500,000 to 750,000 clones; around 87% are singletons. These data are also associated with another study on human thymus T cells.

Material: thymocytes. These receptors all stem from a boy less than two years old with a congenital heart defect.

V gene TRBV4-3 combines with J gene TRBJ1-2; D is perhaps TRBD1 (5 bases). The germline V and J ends were trimmed by 1 base and 0 bases, with 9 bases remaining between them. Germline CDR1 LGHNA, CDR2 YSLEER. The CDR3 runs 15 residues. The CDR3 loop reads CASSQVGGTNYGYTF. In nucleotides, the CDR3 is TGCGCCAGCAGCCAAGTCGGGGGGACTAACTATGGCTACACCTTC.

This chain joins TRBV4-2 and TRBJ2-7; D not resolved. Per the germline V gene, CDR1 is LGHNA and CDR2 is YNFKEQ. CDR3 length equals 15 residues. V was clipped by 4 bases and J by 6 bases, with 19 bases between them. In DNA form, the CDR3 reads TGTGCCAGCAGCCCCTACGGTCAGAGGTCCCCCGAGCAGTACTTC. This codes for CASSPYGQRSPEQYF.

The genes are TRBV7-6 and TRBJ1-2; D might be TRBD1 (6 bases). Germline CDR1 SGHVS, CDR2 FNYEAQ. Deletions cut 2 bases from V and 6 bases from J, with 16 bases between. CDR3 size: 15 residues. The CDR3 loop reads CASSLIHRAGDGYTF. The CDR3 nucleotides are TGTGCCAGCAGCTTAATCCACAGGGCCGGCGATGGCTACACCTTC.

The chain employs TRBV6-5 and TRBJ2-7, with 7 bases fitting TRBD2. The germline V gene has CDR1 MNHEY and CDR2 SVGAGI. V trimming: 0 bases; J trimming: 2 bases; junction bases outside the gene matches: 4. The CDR3 contains 15 residues. The CDR3 protein is CASSYSERETYEQYF. CDR3 sequence (DNA): TGTGCCAGCAGTTACTCTGAGCGGGAAACCTACGAGCAGTACTTC.

V and J are TRBV7-2 and TRBJ2-7, with 9 bases fitting TRBD1. The germline V gene encodes CDR1 SGHTA and CDR2 FQGNSA. This CDR3 has 16 residues. Germline trimming cut 5 bases from V and 1 base from J; bases unmatched to any gene: 9. The CDR3 reads CASSSTGTGMSYEQYF. Here the CDR3 DNA reads TGTGCCAGCAGCAGTACCGGGACAGGGATGTCCTACGAGCAGTACTTC.

This rearrangement joins TRBV5-1 to TRBJ2-2, with 8 bases that match TRBD1. Germline V lookup: CDR1 SGHRS, CDR2 YFSETQ. This CDR3 is built from 16 residues. With V trimmed by 4 bases and J by 5 bases, 10 bases remained unmatched. In DNA, the CDR3 is TGCGCCAGCAGCCCCCAACGACAGGGGAAGACCGGGGAGCTGTTTTTT. This codes for CASSPQRQGKTGELFF.

This rearrangement joins TRBV2 to TRBJ1-1, with 8 bases that match TRBD1. The junction had 13 bases not matched to a gene; V was cut back by 0 bases and J by 4 bases. This CDR3 comprises 18 residues. The germline CDR1 and CDR2 sequences are SNHLY and FYNNEI. CDR3 protein: CASSEALREHRGSTEAFF. In DNA form, the CDR3 reads TGTGCCAGCAGTGAAGCGCTTCGGGAACACAGGGGGAGCACTGAAGCTTTCTTT.

This clone was recorded only once. V usage is TRBV30 and J usage is TRBJ2-3, with 10 bases fitting TRBD2. After removal of 0 bases from V and 3 bases from J, the junction contained 6 bases not matched to a gene. CDR1 and CDR2 (germline): GTSNPN, SVGIG (reference sequence). The CDR3 has 16 residues. CDR3 loop: CAWSVPGLAETDTQYF. The CDR3 region has the DNA TGTGCCTGGAGTGTACCCGGACTAGCGGAGACAGATACGCAGTATTTT.

This chain joins TRBV11-2 and TRBJ2-3, with D hard to call. Germline CDR1 and CDR2: SGHAT and FQNNGV. The germline V and J ends were trimmed by 1 base and 0 bases, with 2 bases remaining between them. There are 13 residues in the CDR3. The CDR3 region has the DNA TGTGCCAGCAGCTTAGCGAGCACAGATACGCAGTATTTT. Translating gives CASSLASTDTQYF. The entire variable domain, with the rest obtained from reference TRBV11-2 and TRBJ2-3, is as follows: EAGVAQSPRYKIIEKRQSVAFWCNPISGHATLYWYQQILGQGPKLLIQFQNNGVVDDSQLPKDRFSAERLKGVDSTLKIQPAKLEDSAVYLCASSLASTDTQYFGPGTRLTVL.